Sequencing of this T cell receptor beta chain was carried out in a study of blood T cell repertoires in COVID-19. The wider study: The analysed material was cDNA or gDNA that came from T cells, B-cell-depleted T cells, or PBMCs.

Per the original data handling: Amplification of reference gene primers was used by the study to estimate nucleated cell counts. Data came from immunoSEQ multiplex PCR; TCRdb stores just in-frame clones and leaves some out. The V and J calls and the clone size are those of that table, but D and trimming were determined from the DNA. Here the sample spans 390,000 or so clones, more than 80% being singletons. The germline gives CDR1 SGHRS, CDR2 YFSETQ. The CDR3 loop spans 14 amino acids. The germline V and J ends were trimmed by 4 bases and 3 bases, with 11 bases remaining between them. Recruitment covered 20 to 25 US areas and drew participants whose ages spanned about 18 to 89 years.

The sequence was obtained from a man younger than 35 who had recovered from COVID-19. What was sequenced was PBMCs or T cells enriched from blood (not recorded which). V gene TRBV5-1 combines with J gene TRBJ1-5; weak D call: TRBD1 (5 bases). CDR3 protein: CASSIDSYNQPQHF. The CDR3 DNA is TGCGCCAGCAGCATTGACAGTTACAATCAGCCCCAGCATTTT.